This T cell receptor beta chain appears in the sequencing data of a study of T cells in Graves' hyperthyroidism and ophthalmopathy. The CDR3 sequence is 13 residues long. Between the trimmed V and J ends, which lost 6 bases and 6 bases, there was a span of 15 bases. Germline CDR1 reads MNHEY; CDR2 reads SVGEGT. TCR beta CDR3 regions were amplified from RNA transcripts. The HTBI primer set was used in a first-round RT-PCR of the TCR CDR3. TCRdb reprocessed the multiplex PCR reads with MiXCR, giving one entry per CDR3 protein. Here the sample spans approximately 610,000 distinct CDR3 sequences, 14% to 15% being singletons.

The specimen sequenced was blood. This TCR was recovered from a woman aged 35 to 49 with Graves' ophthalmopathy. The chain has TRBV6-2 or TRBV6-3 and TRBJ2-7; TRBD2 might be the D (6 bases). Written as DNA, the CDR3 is TGTGCCAGCAGACCACTCAGGGAGGTCGAGCAGTACTTC. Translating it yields CASRPLREVEQYF.